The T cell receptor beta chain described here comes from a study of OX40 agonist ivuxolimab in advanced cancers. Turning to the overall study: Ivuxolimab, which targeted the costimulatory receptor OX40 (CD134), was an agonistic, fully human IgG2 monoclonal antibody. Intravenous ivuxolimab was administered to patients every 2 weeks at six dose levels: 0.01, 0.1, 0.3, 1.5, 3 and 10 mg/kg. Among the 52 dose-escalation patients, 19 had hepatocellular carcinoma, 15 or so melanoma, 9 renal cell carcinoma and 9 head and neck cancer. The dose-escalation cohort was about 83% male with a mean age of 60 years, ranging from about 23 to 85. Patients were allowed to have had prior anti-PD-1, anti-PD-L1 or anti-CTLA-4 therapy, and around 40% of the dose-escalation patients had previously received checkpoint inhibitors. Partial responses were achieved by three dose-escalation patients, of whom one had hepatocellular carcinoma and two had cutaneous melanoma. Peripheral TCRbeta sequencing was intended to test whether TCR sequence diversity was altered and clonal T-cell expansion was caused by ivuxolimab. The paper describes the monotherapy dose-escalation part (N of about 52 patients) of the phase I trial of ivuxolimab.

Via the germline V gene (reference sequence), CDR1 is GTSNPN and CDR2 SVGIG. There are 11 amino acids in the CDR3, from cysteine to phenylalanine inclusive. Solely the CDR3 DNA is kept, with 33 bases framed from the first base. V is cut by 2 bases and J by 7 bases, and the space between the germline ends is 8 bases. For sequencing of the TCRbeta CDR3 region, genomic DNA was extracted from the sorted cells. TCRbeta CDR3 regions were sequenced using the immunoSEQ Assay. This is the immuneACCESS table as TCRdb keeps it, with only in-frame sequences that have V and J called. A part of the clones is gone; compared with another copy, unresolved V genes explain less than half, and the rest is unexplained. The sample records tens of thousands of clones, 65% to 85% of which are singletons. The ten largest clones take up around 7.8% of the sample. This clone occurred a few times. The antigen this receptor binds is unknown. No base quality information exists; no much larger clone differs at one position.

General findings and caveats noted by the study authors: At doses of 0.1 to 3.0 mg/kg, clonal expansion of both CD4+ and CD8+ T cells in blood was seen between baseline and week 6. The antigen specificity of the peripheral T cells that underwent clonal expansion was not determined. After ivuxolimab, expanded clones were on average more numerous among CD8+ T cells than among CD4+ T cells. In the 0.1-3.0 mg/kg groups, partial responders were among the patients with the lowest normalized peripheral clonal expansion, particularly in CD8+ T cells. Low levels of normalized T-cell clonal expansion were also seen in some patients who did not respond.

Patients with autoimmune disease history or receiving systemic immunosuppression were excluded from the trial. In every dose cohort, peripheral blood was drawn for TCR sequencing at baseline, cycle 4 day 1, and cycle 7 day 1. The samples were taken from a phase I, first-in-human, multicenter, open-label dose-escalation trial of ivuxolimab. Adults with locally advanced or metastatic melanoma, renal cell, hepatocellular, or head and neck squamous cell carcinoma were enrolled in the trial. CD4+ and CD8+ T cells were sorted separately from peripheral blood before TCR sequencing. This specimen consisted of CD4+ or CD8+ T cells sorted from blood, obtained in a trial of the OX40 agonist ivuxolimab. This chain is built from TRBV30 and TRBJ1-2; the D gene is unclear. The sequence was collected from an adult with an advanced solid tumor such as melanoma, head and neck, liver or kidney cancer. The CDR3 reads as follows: CAWSRAGGYTF. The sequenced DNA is TGTGCCTGGAGTCGAGCAGGTGGCTACACCTTC.